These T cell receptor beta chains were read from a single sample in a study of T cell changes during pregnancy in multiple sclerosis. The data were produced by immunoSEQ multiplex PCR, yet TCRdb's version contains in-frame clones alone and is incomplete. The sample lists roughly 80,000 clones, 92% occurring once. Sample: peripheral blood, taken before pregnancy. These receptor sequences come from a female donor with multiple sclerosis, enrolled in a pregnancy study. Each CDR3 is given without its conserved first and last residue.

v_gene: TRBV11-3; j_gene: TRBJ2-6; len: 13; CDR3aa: ASSPRSSGANVLT
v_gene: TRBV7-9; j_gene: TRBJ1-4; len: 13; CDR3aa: ASSLDGATNEKLF
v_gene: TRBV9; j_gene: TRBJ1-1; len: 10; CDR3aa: ASSRQNTEAF
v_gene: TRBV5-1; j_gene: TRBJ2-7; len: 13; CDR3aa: ASSPPGQGSYEQY
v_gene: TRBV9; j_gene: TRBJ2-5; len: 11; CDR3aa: ASSVISGEPQY
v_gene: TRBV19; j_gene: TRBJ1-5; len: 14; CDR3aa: ASSHTRGQANQPQH
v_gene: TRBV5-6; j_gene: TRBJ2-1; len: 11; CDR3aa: ASSFDSYNEQF
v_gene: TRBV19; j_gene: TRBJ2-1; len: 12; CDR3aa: ASSMDTPHNEQF
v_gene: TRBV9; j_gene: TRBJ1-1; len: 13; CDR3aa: ASSDDRGLDTEAF
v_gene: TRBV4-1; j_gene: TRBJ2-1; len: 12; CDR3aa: ASSLTQDETEQF
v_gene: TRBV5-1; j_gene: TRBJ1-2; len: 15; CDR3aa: ASSLGGYRGENYGYT
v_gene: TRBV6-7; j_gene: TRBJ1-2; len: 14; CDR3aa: ASKPEQGRRSYGYT
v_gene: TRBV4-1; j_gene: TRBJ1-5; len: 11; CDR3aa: ASSQDPGQPQH
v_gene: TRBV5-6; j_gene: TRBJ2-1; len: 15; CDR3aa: ASSPIPESPSYNEQF
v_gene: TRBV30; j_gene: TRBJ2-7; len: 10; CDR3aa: AWSQGSYEQY
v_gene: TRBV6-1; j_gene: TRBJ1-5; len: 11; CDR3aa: ASGETGVQPQH
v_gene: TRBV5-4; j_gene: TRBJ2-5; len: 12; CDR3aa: ASSRTGGQETQY
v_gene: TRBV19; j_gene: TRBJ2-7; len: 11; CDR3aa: ASKRGPGYEQY
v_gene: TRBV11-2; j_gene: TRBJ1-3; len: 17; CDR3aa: ASSLERRTGPSSGNTIY
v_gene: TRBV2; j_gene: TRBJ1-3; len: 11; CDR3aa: ARTHRSGNTIY
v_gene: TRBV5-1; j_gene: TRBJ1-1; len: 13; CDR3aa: ASSGGANWNTEAF
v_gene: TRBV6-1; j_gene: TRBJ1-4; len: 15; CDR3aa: ASSDRDRVSVVGKLF
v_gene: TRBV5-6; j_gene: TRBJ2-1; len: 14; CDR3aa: ASSFAGTASYNEQF
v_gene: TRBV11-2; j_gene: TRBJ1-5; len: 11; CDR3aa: ASSLGGGQPQH
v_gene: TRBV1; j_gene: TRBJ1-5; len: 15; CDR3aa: TSIHNNRGFNNQPQH
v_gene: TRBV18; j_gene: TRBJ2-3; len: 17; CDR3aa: ASSPPGTSGARSTDTQY
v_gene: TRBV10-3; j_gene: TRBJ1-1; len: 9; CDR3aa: AIGRGGESF
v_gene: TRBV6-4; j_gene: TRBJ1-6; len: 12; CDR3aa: ASSDSPGNSPLH
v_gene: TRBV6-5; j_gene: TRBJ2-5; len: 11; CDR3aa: ASTAGGLETQY
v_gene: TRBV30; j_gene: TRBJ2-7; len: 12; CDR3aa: AWSIRGAFSEQY
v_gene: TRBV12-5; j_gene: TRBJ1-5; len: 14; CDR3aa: ASGLVLAGRNQPQH
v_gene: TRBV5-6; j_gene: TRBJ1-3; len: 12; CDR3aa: ASSPPGAGNTIY
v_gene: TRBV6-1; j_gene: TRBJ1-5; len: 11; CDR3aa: ASSGFGNQPQH
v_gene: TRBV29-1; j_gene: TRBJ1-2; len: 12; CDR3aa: SVEGQEGPYGYT
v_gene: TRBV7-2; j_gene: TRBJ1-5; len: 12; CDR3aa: ASSLRQGGQPQH
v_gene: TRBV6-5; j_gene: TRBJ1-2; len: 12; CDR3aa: ASSSRDRGRYYT
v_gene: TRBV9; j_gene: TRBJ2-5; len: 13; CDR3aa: ASSPRTGRQETQY
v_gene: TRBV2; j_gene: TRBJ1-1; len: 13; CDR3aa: ASSDIGTGTPEAF
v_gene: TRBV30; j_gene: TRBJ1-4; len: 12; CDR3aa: AWSGRASNEKLF
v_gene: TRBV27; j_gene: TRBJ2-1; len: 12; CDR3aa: ASSPQTGLNEQF
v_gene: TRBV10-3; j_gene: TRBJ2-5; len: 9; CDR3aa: AIRAQETQY
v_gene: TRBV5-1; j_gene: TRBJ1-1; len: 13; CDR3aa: ASSPQGGLNTEAF
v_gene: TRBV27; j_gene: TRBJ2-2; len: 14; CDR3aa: ASRSGGAQGFRELF
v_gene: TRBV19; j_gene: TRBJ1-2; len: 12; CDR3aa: ASNRGQGVYGYT
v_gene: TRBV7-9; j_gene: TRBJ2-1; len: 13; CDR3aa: ASSSTRAGDNEQF
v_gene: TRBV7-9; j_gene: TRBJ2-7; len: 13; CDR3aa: ASTLGAGITYEQY
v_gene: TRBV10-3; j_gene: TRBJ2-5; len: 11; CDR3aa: AVDSGDQETQY
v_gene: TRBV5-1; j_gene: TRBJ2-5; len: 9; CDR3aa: ASSPGETQY
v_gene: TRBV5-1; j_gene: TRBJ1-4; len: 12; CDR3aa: ASSLVGDQGKLF
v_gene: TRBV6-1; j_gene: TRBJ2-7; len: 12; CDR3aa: ASRVGTGSAEQY
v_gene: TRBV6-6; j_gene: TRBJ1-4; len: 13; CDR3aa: ASSQPGGINEKLF
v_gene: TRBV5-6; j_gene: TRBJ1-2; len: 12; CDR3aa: ASSLVGQGLGYT